This TCR beta chain was obtained from a study of long-term antiretroviral therapy in people with HIV. General study points: Whereas controls had wider CDR3 length ranges, HIV repertoires had narrower ones. Post-ART diversity increased but stayed below transplant donor controls.

About this clone: Its antigen is currently unknown.

One or more pre-ART and two or more post-ART PBMC samples were available from each donor. Sequencing relied on immunoSEQ assay v3.0, run at survey level. Method: immunoSEQ multiplex PCR; TCRdb's copy keeps in-frame clones and lacks some. The sample lists 20,000 to 30,000 clones; 79% were seen once. The V gene's germline CDR1 is LNHDA and CDR2 SQIVND (reference sequence). V lost 10 bases and J 1 base, leaving 14 bases between the germline ends. The CDR3 has 14 amino acids. V is TRBV19 and J is TRBJ1-5; D unresolved. This receptor was obtained from a woman in her 40s with HIV. This sample comprised unsorted PBMCs, obtained 1.2 years after starting antiretroviral therapy. The CDR3 DNA is TGTGCCACCCGGACGGTAGGGAGCAATCAGCCCCAGCATTTT. It yields the protein CATRTVGSNQPQHF.